One T cell receptor (beta chain) is described in this entry. This table comes from immunoSEQ multiplex PCR, and its TCRdb copy is limited to in-frame clones, with some not included. Here the sample spans about 330,000 clones, approximately 84% being singletons. The sample is drawn from a study of blood T cell repertoires in COVID-19. Study-wide context: Acute-phase and convalescent COVID-19 samples originated in the United States, Italy and Spain.

The J segment lost 5 bases and the V segment lost 2 bases, leaving 3 bases of the junction unmatched. Germline V CDR1 and CDR2: MGHRA, YSYEKL. The CDR3 is 14 residues long. The chain links TRBV4-1 to TRBJ2-4; 7 bases are shared with TRBD1. The receptor's source is a woman younger than 45 who had recovered from COVID-19. Sample: PBMCs or T cells enriched from blood (not recorded which). The CDR3, as DNA: TGCGCCAGCAGCCAAAACAGGGGCCAAAACATTCAGTACTTC. Protein product: CASSQNRGQNIQYF.